The 25 T cell receptor beta chains given below trace back to one sample, sequenced in a study of blood T cell repertoires in COVID-19. TCRdb's table, derived via immunoSEQ multiplex PCR, lists solely in-frame clones and lacks some. The sample records approximately 200,000 clones, more than 85% being singletons. Sequenced sample: peripheral blood. The origin of the receptors is a woman aged 25-40 years with active or convalescent COVID-19.

This sequence joins TRBV2 and TRBJ1-1, with no clear D. Germline V gene data show CDR1 as SNHLY and CDR2 as FYNNEI. V shed 0 bases and J shed 1 base, with 6 bases lying between them. CDR3 size: 14 residues. In nucleotides, the CDR3 is TGTGCCAGCAGTGAAGCTGGGCAGAACACTGAAGCTTTCTTT. This encodes CASSEAGQNTEAFF.

V and J are TRBV2 and TRBJ1-6; 7 bases align to TRBD1. This CDR3 is built from 14 residues. Germline CDR1 reads SNHLY; CDR2 reads FYNNEI. The V gene end was trimmed by 6 bases and the J gene end by 5 bases; junction bases not matched to a gene: 4. The CDR3: CASRPGQDNSPLHF. The CDR3 DNA reads as TGTGCCAGCAGACCCGGACAGGATAATTCACCCCTCCACTTT.

The rearrangement joins TRBV5-6 to TRBJ1-2; D unclear. Germline V gene sequence: CDR1 SGHDT, CDR2 YYEEEE. There are 12 residues in the CDR3. V was shortened by 6 bases and J by 4 bases, with 10 bases between the two germline ends. CDR3 sequence (DNA): TGTGCCAGCAAGGCCGGAGCCTATGGCTACACCTTC. Translating it yields CASKAGAYGYTF.

The chain is built from TRBV6-4 and TRBJ1-6, with D possibly being TRBD1 (6 bases). The germline gives CDR1 MRHNA, CDR2 SNTAGT. This CDR3 spans 13 amino acids. Trimming shortened V by 6 bases and J by 10 bases, and 13 bases separated the two germline ends. This CDR3 reads CASSLGAKSPLHF. The CDR3 nucleotides read TGTGCCAGCAGCTTGGGGGCGAAATCACCCCTCCACTTT.

This chain links TRBV19 with TRBJ2-1, with D tentatively TRBD1 (6 bases). The germline V gene encodes CDR1 LNHDA and CDR2 SQIVND (reference sequence). Trimming left V 1 base short and J 4 bases short, with 11 bases between. The CDR3 is 15 amino acids. The CDR3 region has the DNA TGTGCCAGTAGTATAGGCGGCAGGGGTTACAATGAGCAGTTCTTC. This gives the protein CASSIGGRGYNEQFF.

J is TRBJ1-1 and V is TRBV3-1 (or the pseudogene TRBV3-2); 10 bases agree with TRBD1. Per germline, CDR1 LGHDT and CDR2 YNNKEL (reference sequence). V shed 1 base and J 7 bases; nucleotides not matched to a gene: 6. This CDR3 is 15 amino acids long. In DNA form, the CDR3 reads TGTGCCAGCAGCCAAGGGGGACAGGGGAGAGGTGAAGCTTTCTTT. Its protein is CASSQGGQGRGEAFF.

About this clone itself: The junction does not match germline at one end; this may be a read error. The chain links TRBV14 to TRBJ2-5, with 7 bases aligning to TRBD2. CDR3 length: 14 residues. Per germline, CDR1 SGHDN and CDR2 FVKESK. The CDR3 region has the DNA TGTGCCAGCAGCCAAGATTGGGCGGGGGATTCCAGGGACTTC. Protein product: CASSQDWAGDSRDF.

About this clone itself: At the DNA level, this CDR3 is encoded by other sequences in the same sample as well. J is TRBJ1-5 and V is TRBV28; D call uncertain. Germline lookup yields CDR1 MDHEN and CDR2 SYDVKM. The V gene lost 1 base and the J gene lost 7 bases, with 11 bases spanning the gap. The CDR3 runs 14 residues. CDR3 sequence (DNA): TGTGCCAGCAGTTTATCTGGCGGGAGGCAGCCCCAGCATTTT. Protein product: CASSLSGGRQPQHF.

The chain is built from TRBV29-1 and TRBJ1-2; 7 bases map to TRBD1. The J segment lost 10 bases and the V segment lost 2 bases, leaving 16 bases of the junction unmatched. This CDR3 is 15 amino acids long. Looked up from germline, CDR1 is SQVTM and CDR2 is ANQGSEA. The CDR3 sequence: CSVEKGAGKVEDYTF. As DNA, the CDR3 is TGCAGCGTTGAAAAGGGGGCAGGGAAGGTGGAAGACTACACCTTC.

Points on this clone: The same CDR3 is also encoded by other DNA sequences in this sample. The V and J genes are TRBV5-1 and TRBJ2-2; possibly TRBD1 for D (5 bases). This CDR3 contains 12 residues. Germline loops: CDR1 SGHRS, CDR2 YFSETQ. The germline V and J ends were trimmed by 4 bases and 6 bases, with 7 bases remaining between them. The CDR3 region is CASSLGAGELFF. Written as DNA, the CDR3 is TGCGCCAGCAGCCTAGGGGCCGGGGAGCTGTTTTTT.

V and J are TRBV11-3 and TRBJ2-7; 11 bases match TRBD1. The CDR3 is 14 residues long. Germline-derived CDR1 and CDR2 are SGHNT and YENEEA. V was pared by 5 bases and J by 6 bases, with 6 bases of the junction left unmatched. The CDR3 sequence is CASSQGTGGREQYF. CDR3 nucleotides: TGTGCCAGCAGCCAGGGGACAGGGGGACGCGAGCAGTACTTC.

The genes are TRBV7-6 and TRBJ1-5; 11 bases are shared with TRBD1. Trimming at V came to 2 bases and at J to 7 bases, leaving 7 bases not matched to a gene. The CDR3 loop spans 16 amino acids. Germline V CDR1 and CDR2: SGHVS, FNYEAQ. In nucleotides, the CDR3 is TGTGCCAGCAGCTTAAGCCCCGGACAGGGGGCCCAGCCCCAGCATTTT. Its translation is CASSLSPGQGAQPQHF.

The rearrangement uses TRBV7-2 and TRBJ1-4; TRBD1 agrees at 8 bases. Germline CDR1 and CDR2: SGHTA and FQGNSA. The ends lost 5 bases at V and 2 bases at J; junction bases unmatched: 4. The CDR3 runs 15 residues. The CDR3 region has the DNA TGTGCCAGCAGCACCCGGACAGGGACTAATGAAAAACTGTTTTTT. Translated: CASSTRTGTNEKLFF.

This clone was detected only once. The rearrangement uses TRBV9 and TRBJ1-1; 7 bases line up with TRBD1. Trimming at V came to 0 bases and at J to 10 bases, leaving 9 bases not matched to a gene. Germline V CDR1 and CDR2: SGDLS, YYNGEE. The CDR3 is made up of 14 amino acids. The CDR3 DNA is TGTGCCAGCAGCGTAGCTACAGGGGATATGTCAGCTTTCTTT. Its protein is CASSVATGDMSAFF.

The chain is built from TRBV5-1 and TRBJ1-1; 7 nucleotides match TRBD1. With V trimmed by 1 base and J by 0 bases, 6 bases remained unmatched. CDR1 is SGHRS and CDR2 is YFSETQ in the germline V gene. The CDR3 has 16 residues. The CDR3 spells CASSLHRQGMNTEAFF. CDR3 DNA: TGCGCCAGCAGCTTGCACCGACAGGGTATGAACACTGAAGCTTTCTTT.

The J gene is TRBJ2-5, the V gene TRBV4-2, with 9 bases that match TRBD2. V lost 1 base and J lost 2; bases outside the gene matches: 2. CDR3 length: 15 amino acids. Germline V gene sequence: CDR1 LGHNA, CDR2 YNFKEQ. This CDR3 reads CASSQGTSGQETQYF. CDR3 nucleotide sequence: TGTGCCAGCAGCCAAGGAACTAGCGGGCAAGAGACCCAGTACTTC.

This clone came up once. CDR3 sequence (DNA): TGCAGCGTTGATATCCAGGGTGATAGAAACACCATATATTTT. Translation gives CSVDIQGDRNTIYF. The genes are TRBV29-1 and TRBJ1-3; D may be TRBD1 (5 bases). The CDR3 totals 14 residues. Germline V CDR1 and CDR2: SQVTM, ANQGSEA. V shed 3 bases and J shed 5 bases, with 14 bases lying between them.

The chain links TRBV21-1 to TRBJ1-1. TRBV21-1 is tagged as a pseudogene. CDR3 length: 15 residues. The CDR3 is CASSKAADSNTEAFF. Written as DNA, the CDR3 is TGTGCCAGCAGCAAAGCCGCTGACTCGAACACTGAAGCTTTCTTT.

A few counts support this clone. The gene calls are TRBV4-1 and TRBJ1-2; 7 bases fit TRBD1. The CDR3 totals 15 residues. Unmatched junction bases numbered 7, after V lost 3 bases and J lost 3 bases. Germline values: CDR1 MGHRA, CDR2 YSYEKL. CDR3: CASSQNYGTDYGYTF. The CDR3 bases are TGCGCCAGCAGCCAGAATTATGGGACAGACTATGGCTACACCTTC.

This clone was detected once. The rearrangement joins TRBV28 to TRBJ2-1, with 14 bases matching TRBD2. With V trimmed by 1 base and J by 2 bases, 10 bases remained unmatched. This CDR3 region has 20 residues. The germline V gene has CDR1 MDHEN and CDR2 SYDVKM. CDR3 nucleotide sequence: TGTGCCAGCAGTTTATCACCGGGACTAGCGGGAGAAGGGACCTACAATGAGCAGTTCTTC. This gives the protein CASSLSPGLAGEGTYNEQFF.

This clone is deemed medium-sized. The rearrangement uses TRBV27 and TRBJ2-1, with a tentative D call TRBD2 (6 bases). Germline V CDR1 and CDR2: MNHEY, SMNVEV (reference sequence). The CDR3 contains 14 residues. V dropped 6 bases and J dropped 9 bases, with 18 bases sitting between them. The CDR3 loop reads CASRPFLARGEQFF. In DNA form, the CDR3 reads TGTGCCAGCAGACCATTCCTAGCGAGGGGTGAGCAGTTCTTC.

V and J are TRBV28 and TRBJ2-6; 10 nucleotides agree with TRBD1. This CDR3 spans 18 amino acids. V shed 1 base and J 0 bases; nucleotides not matched to a gene: 3. Germline CDR1 and CDR2: MDHEN and SYDVKM. CDR3: CASSLLGQGVSGANVLTF. The CDR3 DNA sequence: TGTGCCAGCAGTTTATTAGGACAGGGGGTCTCTGGGGCCAACGTCCTGACTTTC.

V usage is TRBV7-9 and J usage is TRBJ2-7, with TRBD1 matching over 7 bases. This CDR3 has 17 residues. Germline CDR1 reads SEHNR; CDR2 reads FQNEAQ (reference sequence). J was trimmed by 3 bases and V by 4 bases; bases with no gene match: 15. The CDR3, as DNA: TGTGCCAGCAGCTCCCGAGAATTACAGGGGCCCCTCTACGAGCAGTACTTC. Its translation: CASSSRELQGPLYEQYF.

The rearrangement uses TRBV2 and TRBJ2-2; 9 nucleotides match TRBD1. The V and J ends lost 4 bases and 5 bases, in that order; junction bases with no gene match: 2. CDR1 and CDR2 from the germline V gene are SNHLY and FYNNEI. The length of the CDR3 is 14 residues. The CDR3 loop is CASSGDRETGELFF. DNA for the CDR3: TGTGCCAGCAGTGGGGACAGGGAGACCGGGGAGCTGTTTTTT.

The chain uses TRBV28 and TRBJ1-2, with 9 nucleotides matching TRBD1. From germline, CDR1 is MDHEN and CDR2 SYDVKM. The CDR3 totals 16 residues. V lost 7 bases, J lost 4 bases, and 13 bases stayed unmatched. The CDR3 nucleotides read TGTGCCAGCACCTCGTACAGGGGGCGCGGGTCCTATGGCTACACCTTC. It encodes CASTSYRGRGSYGYTF.